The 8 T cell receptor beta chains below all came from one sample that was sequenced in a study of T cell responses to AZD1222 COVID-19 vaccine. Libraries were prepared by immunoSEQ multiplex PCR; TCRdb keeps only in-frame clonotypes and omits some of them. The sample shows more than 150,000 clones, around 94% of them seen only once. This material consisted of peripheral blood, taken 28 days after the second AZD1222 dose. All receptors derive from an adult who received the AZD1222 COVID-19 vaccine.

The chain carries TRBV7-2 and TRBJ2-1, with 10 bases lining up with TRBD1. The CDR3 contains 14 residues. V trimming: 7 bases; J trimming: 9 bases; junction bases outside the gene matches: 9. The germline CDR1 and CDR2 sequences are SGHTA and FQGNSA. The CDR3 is CASTKDRGQGEQFF. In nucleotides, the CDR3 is TGTGCCAGCACCAAAGACAGGGGGCAAGGTGAGCAGTTCTTC.

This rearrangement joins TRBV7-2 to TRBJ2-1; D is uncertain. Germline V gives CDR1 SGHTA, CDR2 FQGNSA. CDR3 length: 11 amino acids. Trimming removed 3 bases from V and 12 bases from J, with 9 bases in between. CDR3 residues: CASSFVGGQFF. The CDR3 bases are TGTGCCAGCAGCTTCGTCGGCGGGCAGTTCTTC.

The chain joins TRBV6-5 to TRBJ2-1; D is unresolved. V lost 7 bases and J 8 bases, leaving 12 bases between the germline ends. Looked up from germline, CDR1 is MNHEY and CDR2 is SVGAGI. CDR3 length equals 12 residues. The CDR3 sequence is CASTSPWYEQFF. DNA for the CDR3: TGTGCCAGCACTTCCCCATGGTATGAGCAGTTCTTC.

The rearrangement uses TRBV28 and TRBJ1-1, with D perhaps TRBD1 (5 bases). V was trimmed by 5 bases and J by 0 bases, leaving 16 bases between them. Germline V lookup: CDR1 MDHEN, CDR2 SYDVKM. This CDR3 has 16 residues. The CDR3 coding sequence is TGTGCCAGCAGTGCCGGACAATTGTTCCTGAACACTGAAGCTTTCTTT. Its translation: CASSAGQLFLNTEAFF.

CDR3 residues: CASSSGGNSYNSPLHF. CDR3 nucleotide sequence: TGCGCCAGCAGCTCCGGGGGTAACTCCTATAATTCACCCCTCCACTTT. The rearrangement joins TRBV5-1 to TRBJ1-6, with D perhaps TRBD1 (5 bases). V was cut by 3 bases and J by 0 bases, with 10 bases left in between. The CDR3 loop spans 16 amino acids. From germline, CDR1 is SGHRS and CDR2 YFSETQ.

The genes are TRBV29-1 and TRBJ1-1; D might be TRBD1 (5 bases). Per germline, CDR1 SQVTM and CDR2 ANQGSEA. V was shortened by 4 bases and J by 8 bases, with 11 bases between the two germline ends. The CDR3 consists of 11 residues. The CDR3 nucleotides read TGCAGCGTTGCAACAGGACAAGAAGCTTTCTTT. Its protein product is CSVATGQEAFF. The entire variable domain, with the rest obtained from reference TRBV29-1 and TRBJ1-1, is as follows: SAVISQKPSRDICQRGTSLTIQCQVDSQVTMMFWYRQQPGQSLTLIATANQGSEATYESGFVIDKFPISRPNLTFSTLTVSNMSPEDSSIYLCSVATGQEAFFGQGTRLTVV.

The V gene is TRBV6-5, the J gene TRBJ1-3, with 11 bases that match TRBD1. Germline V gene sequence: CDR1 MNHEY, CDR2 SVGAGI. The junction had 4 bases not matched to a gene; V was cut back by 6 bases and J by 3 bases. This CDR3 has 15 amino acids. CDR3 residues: CASRGTGGNGNTIYF. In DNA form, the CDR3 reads TGTGCCAGCAGGGGGACAGGGGGTAATGGAAACACCATATATTTT.

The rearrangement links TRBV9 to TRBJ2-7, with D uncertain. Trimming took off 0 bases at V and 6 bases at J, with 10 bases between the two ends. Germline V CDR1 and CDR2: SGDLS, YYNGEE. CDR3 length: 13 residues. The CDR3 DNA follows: TGTGCCAGCAGCGTAGCGCTGGGAAGCGAGCAGTACTTC. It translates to CASSVALGSEQYF.